This entry lists 6 T cell receptor beta chains sequenced from one sample in a study of blood T cell repertoires in COVID-19. Sequencing was performed with immunoSEQ multiplex PCR; in TCRdb, only in-frame clones are kept and a portion is missing. The sample yields about 130,000 clones, 79% seen once. Sequencing was done on a sample of peripheral blood. These receptors were collected from a man aged 40-50 years with active or convalescent COVID-19.

The gene calls are TRBV25-1 and TRBJ2-4; D is unclear. The V end was cut by 3 bases, the J end by 3 bases, with 12 bases between. The CDR3 consists of 15 residues. CDR1 and CDR2 from the germline V gene are MGHDK and SYGVNS. As DNA, the CDR3 is TGTGCCAGCAGTGAGACTTCGGTCGACAAAAACATTCAGTACTTC. It yields the protein CASSETSVDKNIQYF. The full variable domain, rest sourced from reference TRBV25-1 and TRBJ2-4, is EADIYQTPRYLVIGTGKKITLECSQTMGHDKMYWYQQDPGMELHLIHYSYGVNSTEKGDLSSESTVSRIRTEHFPLTLESARPSHTSQYLCASSETSVDKNIQYFGAGTRLSVL.

Remarks on this clone: Distinct nucleotide sequences in the sample also encode this CDR3. The chain employs TRBV7-9 and TRBJ1-6; a possible D gene is TRBD1 (6 bases). CDR1 is SEHNR and CDR2 is FQNEAQ in the germline V gene (reference sequence). The CDR3 extends over 14 amino acids. V was cut by 2 bases and J by 6 bases, with 8 bases left in between. In DNA, the CDR3 is TGTGCCAGCAGCTTATCCAGGGGTAATTCACCCCTCCACTTT. This encodes CASSLSRGNSPLHF.

The chain carries TRBV10-3 and TRBJ1-2, with 7 bases lining up with TRBD1. This CDR3 is built from 14 residues. After removal of 10 bases from V and 0 bases from J, the junction contained 8 bases not matched to a gene. From germline, CDR1 is ENHRY and CDR2 SYGVKD. In nucleotides, the CDR3 is TGTGCCACCTCAGGACAGGCTTCTAACTATGGCTACACCTTC. This codes for CATSGQASNYGYTF.

This clone occurred once. V and J are TRBV28 and TRBJ2-7; 11 bases fit TRBD2. CDR3 length equals 15 residues. V lost 5 bases to trimming and J lost 2 bases; unmatched junction nucleotides: 5. The V gene's germline CDR1 is MDHEN and CDR2 SYDVKM. The chain's CDR3 is CASSMGLAVTYEQYF. The CDR3 DNA reads as TGTGCCAGCAGTATGGGACTAGCGGTAACCTACGAGCAGTACTTC.

The gene calls are TRBV28 and TRBJ1-2; 7 bases are a match to TRBD1. Germline trimming cut 5 bases from V and 4 bases from J; bases unmatched to any gene: 7. The CDR3 covers 14 residues. In germline, CDR1 is MDHEN, CDR2 SYDVKM. The CDR3 reads CASSPGAGGYGYTF. Written as DNA, the CDR3 is TGTGCCAGCAGTCCGGGGGCAGGGGGCTATGGCTACACCTTC.

The V call is TRBV3-1 (or the pseudogene TRBV3-2), the J call TRBJ2-7; maybe TRBD1 (5 bases). Trimming removed 3 bases from V and 6 bases from J, with 12 bases in between. Per germline, CDR1 LGHDT and CDR2 YNNKEL (reference sequence). CDR3 length: 13 amino acids. The CDR3 loop reads CASSHLRAAEQYF. The CDR3 DNA sequence: TGTGCCAGCAGCCATCTCAGGGCCGCCGAGCAGTACTTC.